These 9 T cell receptor beta chains were all obtained from the same sample, sequenced in a study of CD8 T cells in ankylosing spondylitis. From the 5' RACE reads, TCRdb called clonotypes with MiXCR, one entry per CDR3 protein. The sample carries around 770,000 distinct CDR3 sequences, roughly 19% recorded once. Whole-study results and caveats: What appeared characteristic of ankylosing spondylitis blood was a TCR beta motif of eight highly homologous variants.

These TCRs' antigens remain unknown. The material sequenced was blood, either unsorted or a sorted T cell fraction (not recorded which). Source of these receptors: a male donor with ankylosing spondylitis.

This clonotype occurred a few times. The chain has TRBV12-3 or TRBV12-4 and TRBJ2-7, with 11 bases that match TRBD2. The trim removed 1 base at V and 4 bases at J, leaving 9 bases unmatched. The CDR3 has 17 residues. CDR3 amino acids: CASSLVASGGPYYEQYF. In nucleotides, the CDR3 is TGTGCCAGCAGTTTAGTGGCTAGCGGGGGGCCCTATTACGAGCAGTACTTC.

This clonotype was detected a few times. The genes are TRBV4-1 and TRBJ2-1; possibly TRBD1 for D (5 bases). CDR1 is MGHRA, CDR2 YSYEKL, per germline. V was pared by 4 bases and J by 8 bases, with 21 bases between. This CDR3 spans 16 amino acids. In DNA form, the CDR3 reads TGCGCCAGCAGCCGCCAAGGGCGGCCAGGGATAGATGAGCAGTTCTTC. Its translation: CASSRQGRPGIDEQFF.

This chain connects TRBV7-9 to TRBJ2-7; TRBD1 might be the D (6 bases). The CDR3 spans 14 residues. Germline V lookup: CDR1 SEHNR, CDR2 FQNEAQ (reference sequence). The V and J ends lost 4 bases and 3 bases respectively, with 13 bases between them. The CDR3 coding sequence is TGTGCCAGCAGCTCGGCAGGGGTGATCTACGAGCAGTACTTC. As protein: CASSSAGVIYEQYF.

The chain carries TRBV28 and TRBJ1-1; no clear D. The CDR3 consists of 13 residues. The V and J ends lost 4 bases and 0 bases respectively, with 6 bases between them. Per germline, CDR1 MDHEN and CDR2 SYDVKM. The CDR3 bases are TGTGCCAGCAGTTCACAGATGAACACTGAAGCTTTCTTT. This codes for CASSSQMNTEAFF.

The chain is built from TRBV29-1 and TRBJ1-2; D is ambiguous. The CDR3 is made up of 12 amino acids. Looked up from germline, CDR1 is SQVTM and CDR2 is ANQGSEA. Trimming left V 2 bases short and J 5 bases short, with 9 bases between. DNA of the CDR3: TGCAGCGTTGAAACCGGGGAATATGGCTACACCTTC. Translation gives CSVETGEYGYTF.

The chain links TRBV12-3 or TRBV12-4 to TRBJ1-2; D not resolved. V was shortened by 0 bases and J by 0 bases, with 11 bases between the two germline ends. This CDR3 has 16 residues. The CDR3 region has the DNA TGTGCCAGCAGTTTAGCCCGCGGCAGAGCTAACTATGGCTACACCTTC. Translated, it gives CASSLARGRANYGYTF.

This clonotype was seen only a few times. The gene calls are TRBV6-1 and TRBJ1-4, with unresolved D. Germline values: CDR1 MNHNS, CDR2 SASEGT. Trimming took off 1 base at V and 8 bases at J, with 14 bases between the two ends. The CDR3 runs to 15 residues. The CDR3 loop reads CASSEGGGQVEKLFF. The CDR3 DNA follows: TGTGCCAGCAGTGAAGGTGGCGGCCAGGTGGAAAAACTGTTTTTT.

V and J are TRBV7-2 and TRBJ1-1, with D possibly being TRBD1 (6 bases). With 3 bases removed from V and 10 bases from J, the gap between germline ends came to 18 bases. The CDR3 runs to 14 residues. The germline gives CDR1 SGHTA, CDR2 FQGNSA. CDR3 loop: CASSFLDSFRGAFF. CDR3 bases: TGTGCCAGCAGCTTCCTGGACAGCTTTAGGGGAGCTTTCTTT.

The chain links TRBV20-1 to TRBJ2-1; D tentatively fits TRBD1 or TRBD2 (5 bases each). CDR3 length equals 14 residues. In germline, CDR1 is DFQATT, CDR2 SNEGSKA (reference sequence). Trimming cost V 2 bases and J 7 bases, with 15 bases left between them. CDR3 in amino acids: CSARPTRGSNEQFF. CDR3 in DNA: TGCAGTGCTAGACCCACACGGGGCTCGAATGAGCAGTTCTTC.